This TCR beta chain was recorded in a study of blood T cell repertoires in COVID-19. Looking at the study overall: From T cells, B-cell-depleted T cells, or PBMCs came the material, which was cDNA or gDNA.

Grouping used clinical history reported by participants in a survey and questionnaire. Recovery among Cohort 3 donors was established by two negative PCRs, clearance, or symptom resolution. Deletions cut 4 bases from V and 2 bases from J, with 17 bases between. The CDR3 length is 17 residues. Germline CDR1 is SEHNR and CDR2 is FQNEAQ (reference sequence). In the study's own analysis: Reference gene primers were amplified, and this amplification served to estimate nucleated cell counts. Data came from immunoSEQ multiplex PCR; TCRdb stores just in-frame clones and leaves some out. The DNA was the basis for D and trimming; V, J and clone size are from that table. The sample records approximately 500,000 clones, approximately 90% being singletons.

This chain connects TRBV7-9 to TRBJ2-2; tentatively, D is TRBD2 (5 bases). This receptor was identified in a woman between 35 and 50 years old who had recovered from COVID-19. The specimen sequenced was PBMCs or T cells enriched from blood (not recorded which). The CDR3 DNA reads as TGTGCCAGCAGCTCCTCATGGACTGACCCAAACACCGGGGAGCTGTTTTTT. This encodes CASSSSWTDPNTGELFF.